These 8 T cell receptor beta chains originate from one sample sequenced in a study of siplizumab effects on memory and regulatory T cells. Clones were read by immunoSEQ multiplex PCR, and TCRdb kept only the in-frame ones, dropping some. The sample contains about 85,000 clones, about 95% of which appear only once. Sequencing input: CD8+ T cells sorted from blood. The receptors come from a human donor in good health.

The chain carries TRBV11-2 and TRBJ1-5; 8 bases fit TRBD1. Germline V gene data show CDR1 as SGHAT and CDR2 as FQNNGV. V trimming: 2 bases; J trimming: 2 bases; junction bases outside the gene matches: 2. This CDR3 region has 15 residues. CDR3 in amino acids: CASSLTGGGNQPQHF. The CDR3 coding sequence is TGTGCCAGCAGCTTAACAGGGGGTGGCAATCAGCCCCAGCATTTT.

This clone was counted a few times. The chain recombines TRBV27 with TRBJ1-2; D is perhaps TRBD1 (5 bases). CDR1 and CDR2 (germline): MNHEY, SMNVEV (reference sequence). Trimming stripped 5 bases from V and 8 bases from J, with 15 bases between. There are 13 residues in the CDR3. The CDR3 loop reads CASSPTVREGYTF. The CDR3, as DNA: TGTGCCAGCAGTCCGACTGTCAGGGAGGGCTACACCTTC.

This clone was observed once. The chain recombines TRBV5-1 with TRBJ1-5; the match to TRBD1 covers 9 bases. Per germline, CDR1 SGHRS and CDR2 YFSETQ. The CDR3 loop spans 18 amino acids. The V gene end was trimmed by 0 bases and the J gene end by 1 base; junction bases not matched to a gene: 8. The CDR3 nucleotides are TGCGCCAGCAGCTTGGCCCCGGGACAGGGAAGAAGCAATCAGCCCCAGCATTTT. This gives the protein CASSLAPGQGRSNQPQHF.

This chain uses TRBV5-6 with TRBJ2-3; 16 bases are a match to TRBD2. Germline-derived CDR1 and CDR2 are SGHDT and YYEEEE. V dropped 7 bases and J dropped 6; count of bases not matched to a gene: 2. The CDR3 runs 14 residues. CDR3 protein: CASGTSGRADTQYF. Here the CDR3 DNA reads TGTGCCAGCGGGACTAGCGGGAGGGCCGATACGCAGTATTTT.

This sequence joins TRBV27 and TRBJ2-4; tentative D call: TRBD1 (6 bases). The CDR3 is made up of 13 amino acids. Germline loops: CDR1 MNHEY, CDR2 SMNVEV (reference sequence). Trimming cost V 5 bases and J 12 bases, with 17 bases left between them. The CDR3 DNA reads as TGTGCCAGCAGTACCCCCAGCTCAGGGGATCAGTACTTC. This encodes CASSTPSSGDQYF.

CDR3 loop: CASSPMGGTYEQYF. CDR3 DNA sequence: TGTGCCAGCAGCCCGATGGGCGGAACCTACGAGCAGTACTTC. The chain combines TRBV5-6 with TRBJ2-7; D is unclear. Germline CDR1 reads SGHDT; CDR2 reads YYEEEE. This CDR3 spans 14 amino acids. Trimming took 4 bases from V and 2 from J, leaving 13 bases between them.

The V gene is TRBV4-1, the J gene TRBJ1-2; D gene unclear. The V and J ends lost 0 bases and 1 base respectively, with 15 bases between them. Germline CDR1 MGHRA, CDR2 YSYEKL. CDR3 length equals 17 residues. CDR3 nucleotides: TGCGCCAGCAGCCAAGAGCCCCCACACTCGTATAACTATGGCTACACCTTC. Protein: CASSQEPPHSYNYGYTF.

The table lists this clone with a few counts. As DNA, the CDR3 is TGTGCCAGCAGTAACCTCCTGGATGGCTACACCTTC. Its translation: CASSNLLDGYTF. The V and J genes are TRBV27 and TRBJ1-2; D ambiguous. Germline loops: CDR1 MNHEY, CDR2 SMNVEV (reference sequence). This CDR3 is 12 amino acids long. Trimming took off 5 bases at V and 6 bases at J, with 10 bases between the two ends.